This T cell receptor (beta chain) was obtained from a study of cytomegalovirus exposure and HLA in healthy donors. To note about this clone: Antigen specificity is unknown.

The germline gives CDR1 SGHTA, CDR2 FQGNSA. The CDR3 runs to 15 residues. V was shortened by 1 base and J by 6 bases, with 14 bases between the two germline ends. Measured with immunoSEQ multiplex PCR; TCRdb has only the in-frame clones, and not every one. The sample includes about 200,000 clones, around 83% of them seen just once. Regarding the study as a whole: Rare TCR sequences predominated, though certain public TCRs were found in many donors.

This sequence was found in a woman in her thirties in good health and CMV-seropositive. This chain joins TRBV7-2 and TRBJ2-3, with D possibly TRBD1 on 6 matching bases. Sequencing was performed on PBMCs. The CDR3 coding sequence is TGTGCCAGCAGCTTAGTAGGGGGATTTACGGATACGCAGTATTTT. Its protein is CASSLVGGFTDTQYF. The full variable domain, rest sourced from reference TRBV7-2 and TRBJ2-3, is GAGVSQSPSNKVTEKGKDVELRCDPISGHTALYWYRQSLGQGLEFLIYFQGNSAPDKSGLPSDRFSAERTGGSVSTLTIQRTQQEDSAVYLCASSLVGGFTDTQYFGPGTRLTVL.